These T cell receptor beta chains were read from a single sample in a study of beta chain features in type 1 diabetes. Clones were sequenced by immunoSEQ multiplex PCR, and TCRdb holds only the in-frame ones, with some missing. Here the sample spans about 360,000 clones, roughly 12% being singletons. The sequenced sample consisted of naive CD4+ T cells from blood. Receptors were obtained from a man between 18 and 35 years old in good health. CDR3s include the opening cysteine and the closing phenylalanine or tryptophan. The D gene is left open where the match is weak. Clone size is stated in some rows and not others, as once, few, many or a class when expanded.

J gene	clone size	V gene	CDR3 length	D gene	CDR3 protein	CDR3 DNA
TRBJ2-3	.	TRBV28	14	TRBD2	CASRSGRATDTQYF	TGTGCCAGCAGAAGCGGGAGGGCCACAGATACGCAGTATTTT
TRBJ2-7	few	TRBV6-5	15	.	CASSYSFRGTYEQYF	TGTGCCAGCAGTTACTCCTTCAGGGGAACCTACGAGCAGTACTTC
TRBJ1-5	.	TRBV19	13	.	CASNSGPYQPQHF	TGTGCCAGTAACAGCGGCCCTTATCAGCCCCAGCATTTT
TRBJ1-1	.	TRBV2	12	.	CASSFSGDAAFF	TGTGCCAGCAGTTTCTCGGGGGATGCGGCTTTCTTT
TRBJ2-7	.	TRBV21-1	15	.	CASSKSQDLSYEQYF	TGTGCCAGCAGCAAGTCACAGGACCTCTCCTACGAGCAGTACTTC
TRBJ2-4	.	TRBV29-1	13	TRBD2	CSAERERGHIQYF	TGCAGCGCTGAGCGGGAGAGAGGGCACATTCAGTACTTC
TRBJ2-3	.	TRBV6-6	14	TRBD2	CATSLAGSTDTQYF	TGTGCCACATCACTAGCGGGGAGCACAGATACGCAGTATTTT
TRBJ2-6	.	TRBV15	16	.	CATSRDPGVGANVLTF	TGTGCCACCAGCAGAGATCCGGGGGTGGGGGCCAACGTCCTGACTTTC
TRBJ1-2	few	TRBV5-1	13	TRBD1	CASSQTGNYGYTF	TGCGCCAGCAGTCAGACAGGGAACTATGGCTACACCTTC
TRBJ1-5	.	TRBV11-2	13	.	CASSLDSVQPQHF	TGTGCCAGCAGCTTAGATTCGGTTCAGCCCCAGCATTTT
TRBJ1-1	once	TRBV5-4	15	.	CASSDPRGPNTEAFF	TGTGCCAGCAGCGACCCCAGGGGCCCGAACACTGAAGCTTTCTTT
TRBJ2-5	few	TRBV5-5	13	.	CASSPGGRETQYF	TGTGCCAGCAGCCCCGGAGGTCGCGAGACCCAGTACTTC
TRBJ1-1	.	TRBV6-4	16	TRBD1	CASSDSGQGARTEAFF	TGTGCCAGCAGTGACTCAGGACAGGGGGCGAGGACTGAAGCTTTCTTT
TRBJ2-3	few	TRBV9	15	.	CASSVAGVATDTQYF	TGTGCCAGCAGCGTAGCGGGGGTTGCGACAGATACGCAGTATTTT
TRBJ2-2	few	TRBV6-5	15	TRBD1	CASYRTGMNTGELFF	TGTGCCAGCTACCGGACAGGGATGAACACCGGGGAGCTGTTTTTT
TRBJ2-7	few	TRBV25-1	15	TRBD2	CASSEFGGMRDEQYF	TGTGCCAGCAGTGAATTCGGGGGGATGAGGGACGAGCAGTACTTC
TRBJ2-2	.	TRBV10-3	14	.	CASTGTPNTGELFF	TGTGCCAGCACCGGGACACCGAACACCGGGGAGCTGTTTTTT
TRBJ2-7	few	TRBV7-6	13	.	CASSRQAGYEQYF	TGTGCCAGCAGCCGTCAGGCGGGCTACGAGCAGTACTTC
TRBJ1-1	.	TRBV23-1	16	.	CASSQSFKGGDTEAFF	TGCGCCAGCAGTCAATCGTTTAAGGGGGGGGACACTGAAGCTTTCTTT
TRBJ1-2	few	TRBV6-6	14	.	CASRETGDNYGYTF	TGTGCCAGCAGGGAAACAGGAGATAACTATGGCTACACCTTC
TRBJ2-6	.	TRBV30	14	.	CAWSAIAGANVLTF	TGTGCCTGGAGTGCGATAGCTGGGGCCAACGTCCTGACTTTC
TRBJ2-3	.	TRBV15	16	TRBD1	CATSSEGAGSTYTQYF	TGTGCCACCAGCAGCGAGGGGGCAGGCAGCACCTATACGCAGTATTTT
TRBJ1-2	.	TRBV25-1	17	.	CASSEFTDSVNFYGYTF	TGTGCCAGCAGTGAATTCACGGACAGTGTCAATTTCTATGGCTACACCTTC
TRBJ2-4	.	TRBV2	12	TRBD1	CASSYSTGNTYF	TGTGCCAGCAGCTATTCGACAGGGAATACGTACTTC
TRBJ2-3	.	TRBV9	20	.	CASSVAVRETYASRTDTQYF	TGTGCCAGCAGCGTAGCAGTGAGGGAAACCTATGCTAGTAGGACAGATACGCAGTATTTT
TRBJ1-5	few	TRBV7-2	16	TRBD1	CASSPPDAGGRQPQHF	TGTGCCAGCAGCCCTCCGGACGCAGGGGGCCGTCAGCCCCAGCATTTT
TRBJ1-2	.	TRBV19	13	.	CASSIAQIYGYTF	TGTGCCAGTAGTATAGCCCAGATCTATGGCTACACCTTC
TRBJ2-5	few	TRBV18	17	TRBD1	CASSPGRQGAHQETQYF	TGTGCCAGCTCACCAGGGAGACAGGGGGCGCATCAAGAGACCCAGTACTTC
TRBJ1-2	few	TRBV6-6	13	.	CASSSTGNYGYTF	TGTGCCAGCAGTTCGACAGGAAACTATGGCTACACCTTC
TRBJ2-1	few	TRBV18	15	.	CASSPDSRGNNEQFF	TGTGCCAGCTCACCCGATAGCAGGGGAAACAATGAGCAGTTCTTC
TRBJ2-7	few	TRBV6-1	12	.	CASSDRGYEQYF	TGTGCCAGCAGTGATAGGGGGTACGAGCAGTACTTC
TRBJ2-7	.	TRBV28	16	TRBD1	CASSFPTGTAPVSEYF	TGTGCCAGCAGTTTCCCGACCGGGACAGCCCCCGTTTCGGAGTACTTC
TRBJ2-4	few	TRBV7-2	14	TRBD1	CASSLEQGDNIQYF	TGTGCCAGCAGCTTAGAACAGGGGGATAACATTCAGTACTTC
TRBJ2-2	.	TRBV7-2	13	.	CASSLWGPGELFF	TGTGCCAGCAGCTTATGGGGGCCCGGGGAGCTGTTTTTT
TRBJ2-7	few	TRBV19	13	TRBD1	CASSPGTGGEQYF	TGTGCCAGTAGTCCAGGGACAGGGGGCGAGCAGTACTTC
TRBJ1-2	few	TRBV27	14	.	CASSLSTQGRGYTF	TGTGCCAGCAGTTTATCGACCCAGGGGCGGGGCTACACCTTC
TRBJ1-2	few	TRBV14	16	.	CASSVGAAGLNYGYTF	TGTGCCAGCAGTGTAGGGGCGGCAGGCCTCAACTATGGCTACACCTTC
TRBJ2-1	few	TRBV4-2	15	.	CASSQVSLAYNEQFF	TGTGCCAGCAGCCAAGTTTCCCTCGCCTACAATGAGCAGTTCTTC
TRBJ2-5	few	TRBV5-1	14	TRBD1	CASSPTGVQETQYF	TGCGCCAGCAGCCCTACAGGGGTCCAAGAGACCCAGTACTTC
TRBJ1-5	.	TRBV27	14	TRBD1	CASSHLQGDQPQHF	TGTGCCAGCAGCCATCTACAGGGGGATCAGCCCCAGCATTTT